This T cell receptor beta chain was sequenced in a study of T cells in narcolepsy (dated by TCRdb to 2017 to 2018). Notes on the research overall: Patients with narcolepsy type 1 or type 2 (NT1, NT2) were enrolled in the study together with healthy control donors. The study used TCR Vbeta sequencing to track clonotypes in blood and CSF while looking for autoreactive T cells in narcolepsy patients that target self-antigens of hypocretin neurons (hypocretin, TRIB2).

A note on this clone: This clone's antigen is unknown. Base quality data are lacking; no much larger clone is found one base away.

Trimming takes 3 bases from V and 3 bases from J, and the germline ends sit 12 bases apart. Counted from cysteine to phenylalanine, this CDR3 has 15 amino acids. Just CDR3 DNA is preserved here, 45 bases in frame from base 1. In the germline V gene (reference sequence), CDR1 corresponds to MNHEY and CDR2 to SMNVEV. For TCR Vbeta sequencing, memory CD4+ T cells were sorted ex vivo from the peripheral blood of both healthy controls and narcolepsy patients. Overall study results and their limits: Patients and controls had similar numbers of sequenced blood memory CD4+ clonotypes, with averages of approximately 40,000 in patients and some 36,000 in controls. Certain blood memory CD4+ repertoires from patients and controls had no sequences that matched autoreactive T cell clones. HCRT-specific and TRIB2-specific autoreactive clonotypes were highlighted in plots that compared CD4+ T cell clonotypes in CSF versus blood from the same patient. Autoreactive clonotypes were reported to be detected serially in the blood of the same patients and of different patients, but not in the blood of healthy controls.

Library generation was performed with the immunoSEQ multiplex PCR assay. The clones in this table, taken by TCRdb from immuneACCESS, are in-frame only. Not every clone is retained; where verified, under half of the shortfall comes from an unresolved V gene, and the cause of the rest is unknown. The sample table records over 20,000 clones; about 91% of these occur just once. Clones ranked in the top ten supply roughly 1% of the sample. This receptor was taken from a human donor with narcolepsy. Sequenced input: CD45RA- memory CD4+ T cells from PBMCs. The cell subset or site label for this specimen denotes: memory T cells sorted ex vivo from peripheral blood. The rearrangement combines TRBV27 with TRBJ1-5; the best D guess is TRBD1, with 5 bases matching. The encoded CDR3 is CASSFVGGSNQPQHF. In nucleotide form, the sequence is TGTGCCAGCAGTTTCGTCGGGGGATCCAATCAGCCCCAGCATTTT.